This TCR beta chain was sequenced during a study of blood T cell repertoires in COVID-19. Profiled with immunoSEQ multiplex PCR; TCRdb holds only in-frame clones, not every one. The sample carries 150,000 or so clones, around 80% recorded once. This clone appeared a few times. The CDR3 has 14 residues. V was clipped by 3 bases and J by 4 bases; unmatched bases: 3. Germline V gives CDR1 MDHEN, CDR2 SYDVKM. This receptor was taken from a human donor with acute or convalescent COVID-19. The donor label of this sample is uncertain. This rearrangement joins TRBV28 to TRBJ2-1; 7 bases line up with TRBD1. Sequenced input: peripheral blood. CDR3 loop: CASSLGQTYNEQFF. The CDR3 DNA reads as TGTGCCAGCAGTTTGGGACAGACTTACAATGAGCAGTTCTTC.